This TCR beta chain appears in the sequencing data of a study of blood T cells in healthy people across ages. All donors came from Russia, were Caucasian and healthy, and spanned ages roughly 6 to 95. For every donor, a draw yielded around 10 milliliters of peripheral blood. It was with a sample-barcoded 5' primer and a J-beta primer mix that a second PCR of about 6 to 12 cycles was run. TCRdb re-derived calls from the 5' RACE reads in MiXCR, one entry per CDR3 protein. Found here are 1.2 million to 1.5 million distinct CDR3 sequences, 59% of them singletons; the top ten hold about 6.3%. Trimming removed 5 bases at V and 3 bases at J, with 14 bases between. This CDR3 spans 14 amino acids. Germline lookup yields CDR1 SGHAT and CDR2 FQNNGV. Whole-study results and caveats: The study found more naive CD4+ cells and higher diversity in long-lived than aged donors.

This clonotype turned up a few times. Its matching antigen is unknown. What was sequenced was blood. The origin of this receptor is a man aged 18 to 30 in good health. The chain combines TRBV11-2 with TRBJ2-7, with D unclear. CDR3 amino acids: CASSTYSAYYEQYF. The CDR3 coding sequence is TGTGCCAGCAGCACCTACAGCGCCTACTACGAGCAGTACTTC.